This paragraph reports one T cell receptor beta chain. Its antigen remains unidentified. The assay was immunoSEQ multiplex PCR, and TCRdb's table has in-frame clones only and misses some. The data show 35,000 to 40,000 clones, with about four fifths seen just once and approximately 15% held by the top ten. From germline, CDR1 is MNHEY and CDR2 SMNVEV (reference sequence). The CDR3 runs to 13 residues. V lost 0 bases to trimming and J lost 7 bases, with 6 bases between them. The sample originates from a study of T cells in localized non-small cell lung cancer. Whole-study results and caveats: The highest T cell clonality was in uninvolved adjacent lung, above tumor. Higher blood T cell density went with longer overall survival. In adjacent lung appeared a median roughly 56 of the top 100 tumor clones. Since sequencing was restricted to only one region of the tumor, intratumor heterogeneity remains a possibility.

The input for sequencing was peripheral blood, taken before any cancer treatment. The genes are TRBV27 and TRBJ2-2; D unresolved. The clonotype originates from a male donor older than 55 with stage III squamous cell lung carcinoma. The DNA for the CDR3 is TGTGCCAGCAGTTTATCGAGCATCGGGGAGCTGTTTTTT. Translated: CASSLSSIGELFF.